The clone carrying this T cell receptor beta chain was seen just once. Its specificity is not known. The data were produced by immunoSEQ multiplex PCR, yet TCRdb's version contains in-frame clones alone and is incomplete. This table holds around 67,000 clones, roughly 80% found once. This entry belongs to a study of OX40 agonist ivuxolimab in advanced cancers. The wider study: Ivuxolimab is an agonistic anti-OX40 (CD134) antibody, and patients were treated with it. Three individuals attained partial responses, comprising one hepatocellular carcinoma case and two cutaneous melanoma cases.

Points from the study as a whole: The antigens recognized by the expanded peripheral T cells, that is their antigen specificity, were not determined.

V lost 5 bases to trimming and J lost 2 bases; unmatched junction nucleotides: 7. Germline V gives CDR1 SGHTA, CDR2 FQGNSA. The CDR3 sequence is 15 residues long. This sequence originates from an adult with an advanced solid tumor such as melanoma, head and neck, liver or kidney cancer. The source was CD4+ or CD8+ T cells sorted from blood, collected in a trial of the OX40 agonist ivuxolimab. The chain couples TRBV7-2 to TRBJ2-5; 8 positions match TRBD1. CDR3 amino acids: CASSSDRGEQETQYF. The CDR3 DNA sequence: TGTGCCAGCAGCAGCGACAGGGGAGAACAAGAGACCCAGTACTTC.